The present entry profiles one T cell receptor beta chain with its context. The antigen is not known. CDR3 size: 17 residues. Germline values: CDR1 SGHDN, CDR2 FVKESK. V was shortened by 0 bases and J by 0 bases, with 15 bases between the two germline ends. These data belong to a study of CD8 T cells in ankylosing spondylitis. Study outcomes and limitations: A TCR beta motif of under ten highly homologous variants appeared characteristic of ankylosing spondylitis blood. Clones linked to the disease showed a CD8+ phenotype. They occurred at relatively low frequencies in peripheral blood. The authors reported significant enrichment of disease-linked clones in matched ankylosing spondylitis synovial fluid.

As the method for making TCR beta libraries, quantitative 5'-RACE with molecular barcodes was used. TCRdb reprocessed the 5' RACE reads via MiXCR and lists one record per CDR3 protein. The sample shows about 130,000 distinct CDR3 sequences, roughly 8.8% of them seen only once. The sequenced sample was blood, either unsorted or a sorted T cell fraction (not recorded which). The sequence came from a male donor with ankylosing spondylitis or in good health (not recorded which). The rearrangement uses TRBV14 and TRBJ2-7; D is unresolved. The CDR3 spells CASSQDLSPGYSYEQYF. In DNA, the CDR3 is TGTGCCAGCAGCCAAGATCTCAGCCCCGGCTACTCCTACGAGCAGTACTTC.